This T cell receptor (beta chain) was obtained from a study of shared clonotypes between healthy human individuals. Genomic DNA belonging to each subset was distributed in equal measure over several immunoSEQ plates. TCRdb keeps only in-frame clones here, not all; method: immunoSEQ multiplex PCR. The sample yields about 380,000 clones, roughly 96% seen once. A word on this clone: Antigen unknown.

The germline V gene encodes CDR1 WSHSY and CDR2 SAAADI. After removal of 6 bases from V and 4 bases from J, the junction contained 4 bases not matched to a gene. CDR3 length equals 13 residues. Study results and limitations: A small donor pool kept down the genetic and exposure-history diversity that was represented.

The chain recombines TRBV10-2 with TRBJ2-7; 9 bases fit TRBD1. Specimen: memory CD8+ T cells sorted from blood. Subset here: CD45RO+ cells pooled with CCR7-negative TemRA cells. The source is a man in his thirties or forties in good health. In nucleotides, the CDR3 is TGCGCCAGCAGACGGGGACAGGGATACGAGCAGTACTTC. Amino acid sequence: CASRRGQGYEQYF.